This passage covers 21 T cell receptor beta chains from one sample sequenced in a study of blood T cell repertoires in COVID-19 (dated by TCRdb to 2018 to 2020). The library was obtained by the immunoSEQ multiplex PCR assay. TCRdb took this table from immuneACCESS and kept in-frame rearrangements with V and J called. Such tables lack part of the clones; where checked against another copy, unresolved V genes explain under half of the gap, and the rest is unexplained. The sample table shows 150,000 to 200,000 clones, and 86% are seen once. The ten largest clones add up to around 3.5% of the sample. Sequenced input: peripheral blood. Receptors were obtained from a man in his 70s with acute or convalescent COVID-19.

The chain's CDR3 is CASSPGAGAFF. Written as DNA, the CDR3 is TGTGCCAGCAGCCCAGGGGCGGGAGCTTTCTTT. This chain joins TRBV7-8 and TRBJ1-1; weak D call: TRBD1 (6 bases). CDR3 length: 11 residues. Trimming cost V 5 bases and J 10 bases, with 11 bases left between them. The germline V gene encodes CDR1 SGHVS and CDR2 FQNEAQ.

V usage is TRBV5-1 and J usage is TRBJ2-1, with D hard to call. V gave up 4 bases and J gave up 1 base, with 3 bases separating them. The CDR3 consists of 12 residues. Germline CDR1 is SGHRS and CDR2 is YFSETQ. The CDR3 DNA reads TGCGCCAGCAGCCAGTCCTACAATGAGCAGTTCTTC. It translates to CASSQSYNEQFF.

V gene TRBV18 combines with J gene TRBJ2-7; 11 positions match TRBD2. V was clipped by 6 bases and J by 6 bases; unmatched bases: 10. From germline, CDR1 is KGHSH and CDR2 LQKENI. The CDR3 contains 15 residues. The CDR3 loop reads CASSPSGGHDGEQYF. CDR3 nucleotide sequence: TGTGCCAGCTCCCCTAGCGGGGGGCACGACGGCGAGCAGTACTTC.

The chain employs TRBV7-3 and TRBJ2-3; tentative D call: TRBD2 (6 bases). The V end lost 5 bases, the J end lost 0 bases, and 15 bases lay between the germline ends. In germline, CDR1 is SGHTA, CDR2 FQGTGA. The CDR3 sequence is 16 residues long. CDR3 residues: CASSLVGGMSTDTQYF. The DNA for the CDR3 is TGTGCCAGCAGCCTGGTCGGCGGGATGAGCACAGATACGCAGTATTTT. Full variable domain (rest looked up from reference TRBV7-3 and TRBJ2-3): GAGVSQTPSNKVTEKGKYVELRCDPISGHTALYWYRQSLGQGPEFLIYFQGTGAADDSGLPNDRFFAVRPEGSVSTLKIQRTERGDSAVYLCASSLVGGMSTDTQYFGPGTRLTVL.

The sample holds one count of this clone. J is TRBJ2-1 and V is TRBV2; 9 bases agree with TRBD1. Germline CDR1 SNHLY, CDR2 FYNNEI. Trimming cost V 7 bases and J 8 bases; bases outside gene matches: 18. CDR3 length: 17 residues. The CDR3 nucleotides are TGTGCCAGCATGGCCCTAACTTTAGGACAGGGGTCGGATGAGCAGTTCTTC. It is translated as CASMALTLGQGSDEQFF.

In DNA form, the CDR3 reads TGTGCCTGGAGCCGCCTGAGGGAGTCAGGCGAGCAGTACTTC. The encoded protein is CAWSRLRESGEQYF. The chain has TRBV30 and TRBJ2-7; a weak D match, TRBD2 (5 bases). The CDR3 covers 14 residues. Between the trimmed V and J ends, which lost 3 bases and 6 bases, there was a span of 18 bases. Germline V gene sequence: CDR1 GTSNPN, CDR2 SVGIG (reference sequence).

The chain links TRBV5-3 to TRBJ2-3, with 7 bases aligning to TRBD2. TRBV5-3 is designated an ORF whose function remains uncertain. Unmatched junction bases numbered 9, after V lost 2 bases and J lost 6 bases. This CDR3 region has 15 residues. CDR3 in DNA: TGTGCCAGAAGCTTCGGGACTACCCTGTCCGATACGCAGTATTTT. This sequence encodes CARSFGTTLSDTQYF.

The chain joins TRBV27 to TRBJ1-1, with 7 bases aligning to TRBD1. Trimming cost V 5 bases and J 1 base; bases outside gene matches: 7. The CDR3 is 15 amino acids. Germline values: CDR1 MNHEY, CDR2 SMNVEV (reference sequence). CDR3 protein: CASSAGQTSNTEAFF. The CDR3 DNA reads TGTGCCAGCAGTGCGGGACAGACCTCGAACACTGAAGCTTTCTTT.

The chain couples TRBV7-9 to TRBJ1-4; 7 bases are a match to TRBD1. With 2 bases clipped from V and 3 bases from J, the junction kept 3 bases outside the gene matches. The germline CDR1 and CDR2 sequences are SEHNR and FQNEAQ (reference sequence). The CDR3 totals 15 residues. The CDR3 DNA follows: TGTGCCAGCAGCTTAACCCAGGGGGCTAATGAAAAACTGTTTTTT. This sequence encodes CASSLTQGANEKLFF.

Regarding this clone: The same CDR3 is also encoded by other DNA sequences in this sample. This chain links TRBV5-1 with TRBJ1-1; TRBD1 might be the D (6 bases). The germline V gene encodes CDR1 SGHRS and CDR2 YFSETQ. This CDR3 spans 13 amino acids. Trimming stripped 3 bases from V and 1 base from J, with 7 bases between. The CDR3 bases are TGCGCCAGCAGCTCACAGGGGAACACTGAAGCTTTCTTT. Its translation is CASSSQGNTEAFF. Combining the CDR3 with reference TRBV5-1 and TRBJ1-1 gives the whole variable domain KAGVTQTPRYLIKTRGQQVTLSCSPISGHRSVSWYQQTPGQGLQFLFEYFSETQRNKGNFPGRFSGRQFSNSRSEMNVSTLELGDSALYLCASSSQGNTEAFFGQGTRLTVV.

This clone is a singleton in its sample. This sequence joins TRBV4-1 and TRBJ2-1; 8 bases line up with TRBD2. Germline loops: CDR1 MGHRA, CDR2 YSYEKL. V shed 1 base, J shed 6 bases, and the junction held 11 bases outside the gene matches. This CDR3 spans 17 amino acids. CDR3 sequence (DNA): TGCGCCAGCAGCCAAGCGTTAGCGGGGTTGTCCCTCAATGAGCAGTTCTTC. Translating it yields CASSQALAGLSLNEQFF.

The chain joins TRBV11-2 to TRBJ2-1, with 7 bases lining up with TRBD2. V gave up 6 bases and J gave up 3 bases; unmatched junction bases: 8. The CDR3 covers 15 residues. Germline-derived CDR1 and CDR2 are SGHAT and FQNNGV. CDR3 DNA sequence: TGTGCCAGCAGGAAAGGACTAGGGGTCTACAATGAGCAGTTCTTC. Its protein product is CASRKGLGVYNEQFF.

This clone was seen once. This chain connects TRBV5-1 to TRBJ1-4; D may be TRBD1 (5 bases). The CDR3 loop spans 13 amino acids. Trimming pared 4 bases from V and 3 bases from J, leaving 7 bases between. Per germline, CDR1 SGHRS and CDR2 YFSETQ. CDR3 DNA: TGCGCCAGCAGCCGGGGGGCTAATGAAAAACTGTTTTTT. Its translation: CASSRGANEKLFF.

This CDR3 is CASSPRPGLGTQYF. The CDR3 DNA sequence: TGTGCCAGCTCACCGCGACCAGGGCTGGGGACCCAGTACTTC. The rearrangement uses TRBV18 and TRBJ2-5, with D possibly matching TRBD1 (5 bases). Trimming pared 3 bases from V and 7 bases from J, leaving 15 bases between. The CDR3 has 14 residues. Looked up from germline, CDR1 is KGHSH and CDR2 is LQKENI. The full variable domain, rest sourced from reference TRBV18 and TRBJ2-5, is NAGVMQNPRHLVRRRGQEARLRCSPMKGHSHVYWYRQLPEEGLKFMVYLQKENIIDESGMPKERFSAEFPKEGPSILRIQQVVRGDSAAYFCASSPRPGLGTQYFGPGTRLLVL.

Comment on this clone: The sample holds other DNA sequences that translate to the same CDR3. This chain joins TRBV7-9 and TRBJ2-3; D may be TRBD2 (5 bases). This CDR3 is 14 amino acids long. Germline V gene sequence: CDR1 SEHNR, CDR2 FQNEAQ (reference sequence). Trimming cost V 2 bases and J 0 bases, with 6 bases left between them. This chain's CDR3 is CASSLTGSTDTQYF. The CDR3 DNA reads TGTGCCAGCAGCTTAACGGGAAGCACAGATACGCAGTATTTT.

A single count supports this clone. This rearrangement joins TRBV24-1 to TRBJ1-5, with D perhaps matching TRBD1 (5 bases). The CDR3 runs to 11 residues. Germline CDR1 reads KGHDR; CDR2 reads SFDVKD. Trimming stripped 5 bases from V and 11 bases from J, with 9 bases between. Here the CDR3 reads CATSGGRAQHF. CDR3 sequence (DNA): TGTGCCACCAGTGGGGGGAGGGCCCAGCATTTT.

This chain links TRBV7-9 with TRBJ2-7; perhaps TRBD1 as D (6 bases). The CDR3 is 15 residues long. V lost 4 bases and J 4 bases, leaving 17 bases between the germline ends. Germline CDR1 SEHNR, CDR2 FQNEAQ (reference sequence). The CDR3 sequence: CASSSSRQVSYEQYF. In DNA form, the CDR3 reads TGTGCCAGCAGCTCCAGCAGACAGGTTTCTTACGAGCAGTACTTC.

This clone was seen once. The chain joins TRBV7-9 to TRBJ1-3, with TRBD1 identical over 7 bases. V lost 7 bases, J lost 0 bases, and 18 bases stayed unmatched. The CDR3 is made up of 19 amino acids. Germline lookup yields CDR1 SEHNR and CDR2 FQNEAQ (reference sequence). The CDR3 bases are TGTGCCAGCAACTCCCCCCCCAGGGGGAGTCTGAGCTCTGGAAACACCATATATTTT. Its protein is CASNSPPRGSLSSGNTIYF.

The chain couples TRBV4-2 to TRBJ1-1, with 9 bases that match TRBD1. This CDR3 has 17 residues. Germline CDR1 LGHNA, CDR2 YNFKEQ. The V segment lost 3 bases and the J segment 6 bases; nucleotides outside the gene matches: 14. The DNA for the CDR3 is TGTGCCAGCAGCCAGATGACCCATGTCGGACAGGGGTCTGAAGCTTTCTTT. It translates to CASSQMTHVGQGSEAFF.

CDR3: CASRQGAKNIQYF. In DNA, the CDR3 is TGTGCCAGCAGACAGGGGGCCAAAAACATTCAGTACTTC. The chain uses TRBV27 and TRBJ2-4, with 7 positions matching TRBD1. Germline V gene sequence: CDR1 MNHEY, CDR2 SMNVEV (reference sequence). This CDR3 region has 13 residues. Trimming at V came to 6 bases and at J to 1 base, leaving 0 bases not matched to a gene.

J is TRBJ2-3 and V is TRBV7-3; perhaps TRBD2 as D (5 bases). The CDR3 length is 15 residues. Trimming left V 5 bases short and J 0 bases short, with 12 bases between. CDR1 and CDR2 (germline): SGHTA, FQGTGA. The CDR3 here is CASSKGLPSTDTQYF. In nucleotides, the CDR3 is TGTGCCAGCAGCAAAGGACTCCCTAGCACAGATACGCAGTATTTT.